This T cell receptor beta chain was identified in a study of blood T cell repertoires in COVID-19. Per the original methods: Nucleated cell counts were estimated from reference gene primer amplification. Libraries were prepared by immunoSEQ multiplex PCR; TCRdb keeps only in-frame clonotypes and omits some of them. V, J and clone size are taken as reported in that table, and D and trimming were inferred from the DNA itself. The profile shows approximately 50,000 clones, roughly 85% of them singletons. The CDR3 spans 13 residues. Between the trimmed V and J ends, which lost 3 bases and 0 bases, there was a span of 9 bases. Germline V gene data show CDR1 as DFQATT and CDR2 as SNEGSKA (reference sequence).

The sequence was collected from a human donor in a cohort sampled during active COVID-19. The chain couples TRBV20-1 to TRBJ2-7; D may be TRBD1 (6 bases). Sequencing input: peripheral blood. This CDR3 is CSASPDSSYEQYF. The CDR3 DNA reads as TGCAGTGCTAGTCCGGACAGCTCCTACGAGCAGTACTTC.